This T cell receptor beta chain was documented in a study of tumor and adjacent non-tumor tissue in lung cancer. Study summary: Stage I to III disease affected 9 to 10 men and 5 women aged 31 to 76.

The library came from three nested PCR rounds adapted from ARM-PCR protocols. TCRdb independently ran MiXCR on the multiplex PCR reads; one entry per CDR3 protein. The sample comprises tens of thousands of distinct CDR3 sequences, more than 65% of which are singletons, and 30% to 50% rests with the top ten. The CDR3 runs to 15 residues. V lost 3 bases and J 5 bases, leaving 19 bases between the germline ends. CDR1 and CDR2 from the germline V gene are DFQATT and SNEGSKA (reference sequence). RNA was extracted from bulk tissue without any cell sorting. The normal lung tissue was taken more than 3 cm from the tumor edge.

The sequenced material came from distant non-tumor lung tissue. The chain uses TRBV20-1 and TRBJ1-1; D perhaps matches TRBD1 (6 bases). The receptor comes from a man in his sixties or seventies with non-small cell lung cancer. In nucleotides, the CDR3 is TGCAGTGCTAGCACTCTTAGGGGGGGATGGACTGAAGCTTTCTTT. This encodes CSASTLRGGWTEAFF.